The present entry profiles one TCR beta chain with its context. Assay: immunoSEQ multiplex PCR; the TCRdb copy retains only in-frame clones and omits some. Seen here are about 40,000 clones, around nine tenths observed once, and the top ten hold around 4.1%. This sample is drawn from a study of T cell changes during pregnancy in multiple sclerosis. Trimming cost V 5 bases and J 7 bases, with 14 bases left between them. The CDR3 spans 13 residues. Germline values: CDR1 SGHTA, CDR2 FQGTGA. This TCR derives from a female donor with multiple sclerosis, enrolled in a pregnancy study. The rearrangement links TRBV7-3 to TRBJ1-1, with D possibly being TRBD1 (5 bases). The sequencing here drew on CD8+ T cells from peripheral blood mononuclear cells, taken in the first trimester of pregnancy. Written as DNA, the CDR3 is TGTGCCAGCAGCCTCATATTGGGGGGTGAAGCTTTCTTT. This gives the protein CASSLILGGEAFF.